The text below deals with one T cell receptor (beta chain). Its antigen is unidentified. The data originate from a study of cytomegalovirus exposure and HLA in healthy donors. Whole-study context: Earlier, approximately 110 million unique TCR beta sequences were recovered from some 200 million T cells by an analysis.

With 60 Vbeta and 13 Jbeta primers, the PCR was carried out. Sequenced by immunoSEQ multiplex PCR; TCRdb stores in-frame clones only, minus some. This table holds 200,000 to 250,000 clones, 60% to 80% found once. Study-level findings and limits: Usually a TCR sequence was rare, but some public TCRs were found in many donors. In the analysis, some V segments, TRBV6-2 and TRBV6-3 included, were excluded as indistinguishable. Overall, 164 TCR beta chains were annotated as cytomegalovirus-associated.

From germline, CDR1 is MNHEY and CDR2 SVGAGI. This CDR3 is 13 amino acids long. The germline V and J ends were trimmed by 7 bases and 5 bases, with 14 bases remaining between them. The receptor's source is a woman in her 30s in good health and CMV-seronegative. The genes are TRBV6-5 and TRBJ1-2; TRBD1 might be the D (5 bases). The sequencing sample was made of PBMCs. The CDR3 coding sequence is TGTGCCAGCACCACCGTGGCAGGGTATGGCTACACCTTC. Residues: CASTTVAGYGYTF.